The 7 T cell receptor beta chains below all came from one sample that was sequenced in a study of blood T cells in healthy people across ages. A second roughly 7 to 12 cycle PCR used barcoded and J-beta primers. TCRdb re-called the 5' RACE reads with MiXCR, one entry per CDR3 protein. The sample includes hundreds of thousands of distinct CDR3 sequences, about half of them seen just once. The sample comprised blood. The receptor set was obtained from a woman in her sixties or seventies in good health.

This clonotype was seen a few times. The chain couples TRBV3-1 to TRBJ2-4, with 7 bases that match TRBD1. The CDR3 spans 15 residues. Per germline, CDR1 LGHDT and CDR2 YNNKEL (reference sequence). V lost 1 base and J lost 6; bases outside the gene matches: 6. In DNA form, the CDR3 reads TGTGCCAGCAGCCAAGCCTACAGGGGAAGAAACATTCAGTACTTC. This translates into CASSQAYRGRNIQYF.

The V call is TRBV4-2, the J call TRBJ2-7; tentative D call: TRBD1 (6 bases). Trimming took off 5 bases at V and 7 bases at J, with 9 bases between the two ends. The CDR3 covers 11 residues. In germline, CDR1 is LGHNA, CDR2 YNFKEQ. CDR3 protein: CASSEGDEQYF. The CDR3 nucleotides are TGTGCCAGCAGCGAGGGGGATGAGCAGTACTTC.

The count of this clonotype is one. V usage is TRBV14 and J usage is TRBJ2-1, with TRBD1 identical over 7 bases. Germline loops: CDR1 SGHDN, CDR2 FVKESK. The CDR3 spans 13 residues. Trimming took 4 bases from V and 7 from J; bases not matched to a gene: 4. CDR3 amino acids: CASSPIQGNEQFF. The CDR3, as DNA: TGTGCCAGCAGCCCCATACAGGGGAATGAGCAGTTCTTC. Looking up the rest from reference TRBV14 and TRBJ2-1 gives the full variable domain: EAGVTQFPSHSVIEKGQTVTLRCDPISGHDNLYWYRRVMGKEIKFLLHFVKESKQDESGMPNNRFLAERTGGTYSTLKVQPAELEDSGVYFCASSPIQGNEQFFGPGTRLTVL.

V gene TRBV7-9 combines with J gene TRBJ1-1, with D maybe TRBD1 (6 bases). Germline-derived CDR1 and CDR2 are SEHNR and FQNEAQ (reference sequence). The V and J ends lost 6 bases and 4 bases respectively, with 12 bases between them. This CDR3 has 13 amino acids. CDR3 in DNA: TGTGCCAGCAGTTCGAGGACAGTCACTGAAGCTTTCTTT. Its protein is CASSSRTVTEAFF.

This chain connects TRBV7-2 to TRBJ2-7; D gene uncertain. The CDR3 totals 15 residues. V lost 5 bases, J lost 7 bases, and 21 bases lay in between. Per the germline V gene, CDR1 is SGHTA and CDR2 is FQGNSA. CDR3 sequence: CASSPDPARSNEQYF. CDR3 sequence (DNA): TGTGCCAGCAGCCCCGACCCCGCACGATCCAATGAGCAGTACTTC.

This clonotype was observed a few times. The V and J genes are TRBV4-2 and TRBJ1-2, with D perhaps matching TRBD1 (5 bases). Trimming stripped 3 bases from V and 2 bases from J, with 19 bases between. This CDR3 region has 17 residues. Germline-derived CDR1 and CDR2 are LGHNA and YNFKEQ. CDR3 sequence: CASSQGPRDGNNYGYTF. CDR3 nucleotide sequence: TGTGCCAGCAGCCAGGGACCCCGGGACGGGAACAACTATGGCTACACCTTC.

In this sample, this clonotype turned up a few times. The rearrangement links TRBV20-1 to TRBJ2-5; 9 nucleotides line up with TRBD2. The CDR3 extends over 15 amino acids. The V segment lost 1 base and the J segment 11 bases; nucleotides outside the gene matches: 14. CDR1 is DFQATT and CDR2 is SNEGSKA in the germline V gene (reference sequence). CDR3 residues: CSARGISGSFNEQYF. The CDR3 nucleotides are TGCAGTGCTAGAGGGATTAGCGGGAGTTTCAATGAGCAGTACTTC.